This TCR beta chain was captured by sequencing in a study of blood T cell repertoires in COVID-19. As for the study in general: Whether acute or convalescent, the COVID-19 samples came from the United States, Italy and Spain. T cells, B-cell-depleted T cells, or PBMCs provided the cDNA or gDNA that served as material.

Germline CDR1 is MNHEY and CDR2 is SVGEGT. V lost 4 bases, J lost 5 bases, and 18 bases lay in between. The CDR3 runs 16 residues. In the authors' workflow: The assay estimated nucleated cells by amplifying reference gene primers. Sequenced by immunoSEQ multiplex PCR; TCRdb stores in-frame clones only, minus some. D and trimming come from the DNA, and the V and J calls and clone size come from that table. Of roughly 60,000 clones in the sample, about four fifths were seen once. The rearrangement uses TRBV6-2 or TRBV6-3 and TRBJ2-1, with a weak D call TRBD1 (5 bases). The sequencing sample was made of peripheral blood. The clonotype originates from a human donor in a cohort sampled during active COVID-19. The CDR3 reads CASSSYPGPRDNEQFF. CDR3 sequence (DNA): TGTGCCAGCAGTTCTTATCCAGGGCCTCGAGACAATGAGCAGTTCTTC.